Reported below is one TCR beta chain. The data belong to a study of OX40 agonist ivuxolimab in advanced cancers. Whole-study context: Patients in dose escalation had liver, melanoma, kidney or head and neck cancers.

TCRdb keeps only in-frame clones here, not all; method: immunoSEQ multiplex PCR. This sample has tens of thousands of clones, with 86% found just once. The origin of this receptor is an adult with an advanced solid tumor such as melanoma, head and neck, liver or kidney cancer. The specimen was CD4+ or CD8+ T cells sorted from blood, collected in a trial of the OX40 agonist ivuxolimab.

The CDR3, as DNA: TGTGCCGGCTCCGTCAGCTCCTATAATTCACCCCTCCACTTT. Translating it yields CAGSVSSYNSPLHF. The chain is built from TRBV7-9 and TRBJ1-6, with D hard to call. CDR1 SEHNR and CDR2 FQNEAQ come from the germline V gene (reference sequence). CDR3 length: 14 amino acids. The V and J ends lost 11 bases and 0 bases respectively, with 11 bases between them.